This is a list of T cell receptor beta chains from one sample in a study of cytomegalovirus exposure and HLA in healthy donors. Sequenced by immunoSEQ multiplex PCR; TCRdb stores in-frame clones only, minus some. The sample contains about 130,000 clones, around 84% of which appear only once. Sequenced material: PBMCs. Receptors originate from a young woman in good health and CMV-seropositive. The CDR3 runs from the conserved cysteine through the conserved F or W. A D gene is named only where the DNA matches it firmly. Size is omitted from some rows. Given values are once, few, many or a class for expanded clones.

v_call	clone_size	cdr3_length	j_call	d_call	cdr3_nt	cdr3_aa
TRBV11-2	NA	15	TRBJ2-1	TRBD2	TGTGCCAGCAGCTTAATAGCGGGGGGCGGTTATGAGCAGTTCTTC	CASSLIAGGGYEQFF
TRBV19	NA	15	TRBJ2-3	TRBD1	TGTGCCAGTAGTATATTGGACAGGGCCACAGATACGCAGTATTTT	CASSILDRATDTQYF
TRBV27	NA	14	TRBJ1-5	NA	TGTGCCAGCAGCCCTACAAGGGGTCCAGAGCCCCAGCATTTT	CASSPTRGPEPQHF
TRBV11-2	NA	16	TRBJ2-2	TRBD2	TGTGCCAGCAGCAACCAACCGGGACTAGTATCCGGGGAGCTGTTTTTT	CASSNQPGLVSGELFF
TRBV2	NA	14	TRBJ1-2	NA	TGTGCCAGCAGTGAAATCAGAATTAACTATGGCTACACCTTC	CASSEIRINYGYTF
TRBV12-5	NA	14	TRBJ2-6	NA	TGTGCTAGTGGTTGGAGGGATGGGGCCAACGTCCTGACTTTC	CASGWRDGANVLTF
TRBV27	NA	15	TRBJ1-1	TRBD1	TGTGCCAGCAGTGGCTCGGGACAGAGTAACACTGAAGCTTTCTTT	CASSGSGQSNTEAFF
TRBV9	NA	15	TRBJ2-7	TRBD2	TGTGCCAGCGGGGGTAGCGGGGGGGCACCCTACGAGCAGTACTTC	CASGGSGGAPYEQYF
TRBV10-1	once	13	TRBJ1-1	NA	TGCGCCAGCACCCAGGTCCAGGGCACTGAAGCTTTCTTT	CASTQVQGTEAFF
TRBV6-6	NA	14	TRBJ1-2	NA	TGTGCCAGCAGACAGGACAGTTCCCTCTATGGCTACACCTTC	CASRQDSSLYGYTF
TRBV18	NA	13	TRBJ1-5	NA	TGTGCCAGCTCCGGGGAGGGAGATCAGCCCCAGCATTTT	CASSGEGDQPQHF
TRBV7-2	NA	16	TRBJ2-6	NA	TGTGCCAGCACCCTCCCTAGGGGTTCCGGGGCCAACGTCCTGACTTTC	CASTLPRGSGANVLTF
TRBV14	NA	16	TRBJ2-1	NA	TGTGCCAGCAGCCAAGGGGGCGGGGTGGGCTACAATGAGCAGTTCTTC	CASSQGGGVGYNEQFF
TRBV10-3	NA	13	TRBJ1-4	NA	TGTGCCATCAGTGGGCAGAATAATGAAAAACTGTTTTTT	CAISGQNNEKLFF
TRBV9	NA	16	TRBJ2-5	TRBD2	TGTGCCAGCAGCCAAACTAGCGGGGGGGTAAAAGAGACCCAGTACTTC	CASSQTSGGVKETQYF
TRBV13	NA	14	TRBJ1-6	TRBD1	TGTGCCAGCAGGCTAACCTCCGACAGGGCGGACCTCCACTTT	CASRLTSDRADLHF
TRBV27	NA	13	TRBJ2-1	TRBD1	TGTGCCAGCAGGCGGGACAGGGGCAATGAGCAGTTCTTC	CASRRDRGNEQFF
TRBV11-1	NA	12	TRBJ2-1	NA	TGTGCCAGCAGCCCAGCCTCGGGGGAGCAGTTCTTC	CASSPASGEQFF
TRBV13	NA	13	TRBJ2-5	NA	TGTGCCAGCAGCCAGGACAGCCAAGAGACCCAGTACTTC	CASSQDSQETQYF
TRBV4-1	NA	17	TRBJ2-2	TRBD2	TGCGCCAGCAGCTTGAATAGCGGGGGGGCCAGGGGCGGGGAGCTGTTTTTT	CASSLNSGGARGGELFF
TRBV9	once	14	TRBJ2-4	NA	TGTGCCAGCAGCGTCGCTCTCGGTGGAAACATTCAGTACTTC	CASSVALGGNIQYF
TRBV29-1	NA	13	TRBJ2-7	NA	TGCAGCGTTGACTTCCAGAATTCCTACGAGCAGTACTTC	CSVDFQNSYEQYF
TRBV5-4	once	14	TRBJ1-2	NA	TGTGCCAGCAGCTTGGACGACAGGATCTATGGCTACACCTTC	CASSLDDRIYGYTF
TRBV7-9	NA	14	TRBJ2-7	TRBD1	TGTGCCAGCAGCTTATTGGGACAGGGCTACGAGCAGTACTTC	CASSLLGQGYEQYF
TRBV6-5	NA	13	TRBJ1-3	NA	TGTGCCAGCAGTGCTACCTCTGGAAACACCATATATTTT	CASSATSGNTIYF
TRBV9	NA	16	TRBJ2-2	NA	TGTGCCAGCAGCGTAGGTTGGGGGGGCGACACCGGGGAGCTGTTTTTT	CASSVGWGGDTGELFF
TRBV5-6	once	13	TRBJ2-7	TRBD1	TGTGCCAGCAGCGGGGACAGCTCCTACGAGCAGTACTTC	CASSGDSSYEQYF
TRBV5-1	NA	15	TRBJ1-2	TRBD1	TGCGCCAGCAGCCCTGCGGGCGGGACAGAGGTTGGCTACACCTTC	CASSPAGGTEVGYTF
TRBV27	NA	13	TRBJ2-3	NA	TGTGCCACCAGGAAGGAGGGAGCGGATACGCAGTATTTT	CATRKEGADTQYF
TRBV19	NA	17	TRBJ1-5	NA	TGTGCCAGTAGTATTAGCGGGGGGTCGTATAGCAATCAGCCCCAGCATTTT	CASSISGGSYSNQPQHF
TRBV2	once	11	TRBJ1-2	NA	TGTGCCAGCAGTGGCGGGGCTGGCTACACCTTC	CASSGGAGYTF
TRBV27	NA	14	TRBJ1-1	NA	TGTGCCAGCAGCTGGGGAGGGAAGAACACTGAAGCTTTCTTT	CASSWGGKNTEAFF
TRBV4-1	NA	14	TRBJ2-5	NA	TGCGCCAGCAGCCTCCCTTCTTTGCGAGAGACCCAGTACTTC	CASSLPSLRETQYF
TRBV6-1	NA	15	TRBJ1-3	NA	TGTGCCAGCAGTGAAATCGGGGGCTCTGGAAACACCATATATTTT	CASSEIGGSGNTIYF
TRBV30	NA	12	TRBJ1-2	NA	TGTGCCTGGAGGGGGGCGGATTATGGCTACACCTTC	CAWRGADYGYTF
TRBV10-3	NA	15	TRBJ2-7	TRBD2	TGTGCCATCAGGCGGACTAGCGGGGGTCTCTACGAGCAGTACTTC	CAIRRTSGGLYEQYF
TRBV7-6	NA	14	TRBJ2-7	NA	TGTGCCAGCAGCTTTGACACCCAGGGGTACGAGCAGTACTTC	CASSFDTQGYEQYF
TRBV7-9	few	16	TRBJ2-7	NA	TGTGCCAGCAGCTTAGACATCCAGGGAGGGGGCTACGAGCAGTACTTC	CASSLDIQGGGYEQYF
TRBV2	NA	15	TRBJ1-5	NA	TGTGCCAGCAGTGCCTACACAGATTCCGATCAGCCCCAGCATTTT	CASSAYTDSDQPQHF
TRBV5-6	NA	15	TRBJ2-7	NA	TGTGCCAGCAGCTTGGCCTTTGGAGGGGACTACGAGCAGTACTTC	CASSLAFGGDYEQYF
TRBV30	NA	14	TRBJ1-5	NA	TGTGCCTGGAGTCGGGGGGCTAGCAATCAGCCCCAGCATTTT	CAWSRGASNQPQHF
TRBV14	NA	18	TRBJ1-2	NA	TGTGCCAGCAGCCAAGATTGGAGGGGCTGGATATTGGGCTATGGCTACACCTTC	CASSQDWRGWILGYGYTF
TRBV4-1	once	16	TRBJ2-2	TRBD2	TGCGCCAGCAGCGCGACGAGCGGGGGGGTGATCGGGGAGCTGTTTTTT	CASSATSGGVIGELFF
TRBV29-1	NA	14	TRBJ2-2	TRBD2	TGCAGCGGGGGGGGGTCAGCGGCCACCGGGGAGCTGTTTTTT	CSGGGSAATGELFF
TRBV6-1	NA	14	TRBJ1-2	NA	TGTGCCAGCAGTGAAAGGACAGCTTTCTATGGCTACACCTTC	CASSERTAFYGYTF